This T cell receptor (beta chain) emerged from a study of regulatory T cells in long-lasting Graves disease. Time point denoted: persistent/refractory GD, antithyroid drugs over 5 years with positive TRAb. Extracted RNA from PBMCs served as the source of the TCR library. J lost 3 bases, V lost 10 bases, and 1 base had no gene match. This CDR3 comprises 11 residues. Germline-derived CDR1 and CDR2 are MGHDK and SYGVNS. This clonotype was picked up a small number of times. For TCR beta, libraries came from iRepertoire HTBI primers and Arm-PCR of CDR3 regions. The authors' processing: Identification of gene segments yielded some 61 TRBV and more than eleven TRBJ across samples. TCRdb reprocessed the multiplex PCR reads via MiXCR and lists one record per CDR3 protein. The V and J calls follow TCRdb's processing rather than the paper's. The table records about 470,000 distinct CDR3 sequences, less than 25% of them present only once.

This clonotype was sampled from a female donor with Graves disease. The rearrangement links TRBV25-1 to TRBJ2-7, with TRBD1 matching 9 bases. Sequencing was performed on peripheral blood mononuclear cells (PBMCs), taken when the disease was refractory, from a patient treated with antithyroid drugs. The CDR3 nucleotides are TGTGCCACGGGACAGGGCTACGAGCAGTACTTC. Translating it yields CATGQGYEQYF.